This T cell receptor beta chain was identified during a study of follicular helper T cells after annual influenza vaccination. The V gene's germline CDR1 is KGHSH and CDR2 LQKENI. V was trimmed by 6 bases and J by 4 bases, leaving 15 bases between them. This CDR3 region has 15 residues. Sequencing used immunoSEQ multiplex PCR; TCRdb keeps in-frame clones, though not all of them. This sample has some 4,000 clones, with 82% found just once. This clone was recorded once. Regarding time point: 2015-2016 season, 7 days after influenza vaccination. The rearrangement links TRBV18 to TRBJ2-2, with D uncertain. This material consisted of CXCR5+ CD38- circulating T follicular helper cells from blood, taken 7 days after influenza vaccination. Subset denoted: circulating Tfh, non-naive CD4+CXCR5+PD-1+ (ICOS+CD38+ or ICOS-CD38-). This TCR came from an adult who received the influenza vaccine. The CDR3 bases are TGTGCCAGCTCGCGACTCCATGGTGGCACCGGGGAGCTGTTTTTT. This gives the protein CASSRLHGGTGELFF.